This entry lists 22 T cell receptor beta chains sequenced from one sample in a study of technical replicates of blood from several donors. TCRdb's table, derived via immunoSEQ multiplex PCR, lists solely in-frame clones and lacks some. The table has approximately 87,000 clones, 95% seen once. The sequenced sample consisted of T cells isolated from PBMCs. Receptors originate from a human donor in good health.

CDR3 sequence: CASSLVGGDYYNEQFF. The DNA of the CDR3 is TGTGCCAGCAGCTTAGTTGGCGGGGACTACTACAATGAGCAGTTCTTC. The chain links TRBV7-6 to TRBJ2-1, with TRBD2 identical over 7 bases. Germline CDR1 reads SGHVS; CDR2 reads FNYEAQ. The CDR3 consists of 16 residues. The ends lost 1 base at V and 3 bases at J; junction bases unmatched: 6.

This chain joins TRBV7-2 and TRBJ2-3; the match to TRBD2 covers 8 bases. CDR3 length equals 16 residues. Germline CDR1 and CDR2: SGHTA and FQGNSA. J gave up 4 bases and V 2 bases, and 8 bases lay outside the gene matches. The CDR3 nucleotides are TGTGCCAGCAGCTTACCGAGAGCGGGAGTGTCAGATACGCAGTATTTT. Its translation is CASSLPRAGVSDTQYF.

The chain is built from TRBV10-3 and TRBJ2-5; D possibly corresponds to TRBD2 (5 bases). Germline V gene sequence: CDR1 ENHRY, CDR2 SYGVKD. This CDR3 comprises 17 residues. With 0 bases removed from V and 1 base from J, the gap between germline ends came to 15 bases. The CDR3 sequence is CAISESIRGSSQETQYF. In DNA, the CDR3 is TGTGCCATCAGTGAGTCGATTCGAGGGAGTAGCCAAGAGACCCAGTACTTC.

The chain recombines TRBV2 with TRBJ1-1, with TRBD1 matching 11 bases. Germline CDR1 is SNHLY and CDR2 is FYNNEI. V dropped 6 bases and J dropped 2; count of bases not matched to a gene: 8. CDR3 length equals 16 residues. The DNA for the CDR3 is TGTGCCAGCAGCCAAGGACAGGGGGCATTTAACACTGAAGCTTTCTTT. It codes for CASSQGQGAFNTEAFF.

The chain employs TRBV6-5 and TRBJ2-1; 7 nucleotides line up with TRBD2. The junction had 3 bases not matched to a gene; V was cut back by 4 bases and J by 0 bases. The CDR3 sequence is 15 residues long. Looked up from germline, CDR1 is MNHEY and CDR2 is SVGAGI. CDR3 DNA: TGTGCCAGCAGTTGGGAGGGCCTCTCCTACAATGAGCAGTTCTTC. This translates into CASSWEGLSYNEQFF.

The V and J genes are TRBV30 and TRBJ1-2; 8 bases align to TRBD1. The CDR3 consists of 15 residues. Trimming took 2 bases from V and 8 from J; bases not matched to a gene: 13. The V gene's germline CDR1 is GTSNPN and CDR2 SVGIG (reference sequence). This CDR3 is CAWSRPDRDLGGYTF. DNA for the CDR3: TGTGCCTGGAGTCGCCCGGACAGGGATTTGGGGGGCTACACCTTC.

The chain employs TRBV7-9 and TRBJ1-1; D might be TRBD1 (6 bases). The length of the CDR3 is 13 residues. V was cut by 10 bases and J by 4 bases, with 16 bases left in between. CDR1 is SEHNR and CDR2 is FQNEAQ in the germline V gene (reference sequence). CDR3 residues: CATPGGGGTEAFF. CDR3 nucleotides: TGTGCCACACCCGGGGGGGGCGGCACTGAAGCTTTCTTT. Full variable domain (rest looked up from reference TRBV7-9 and TRBJ1-1): DTGVSQNPRHKITKRGQNVTFRCDPISEHNRLYWYRQTLGQGPEFLTYFQNEAQLEKSRLLSDRFSAERPKGSFSTLEIQRTEQGDSAMYLCATPGGGGTEAFFGQGTRLTVV.

This clone came up once. The V call is TRBV4-2, the J call TRBJ2-5, with TRBD1 matching 7 bases. V lost 1 base, J lost 0 bases, and 2 bases stayed unmatched. CDR3 length: 15 amino acids. Germline V CDR1 and CDR2: LGHNA, YNFKEQ. The CDR3 DNA sequence: TGTGCCAGCAGCCAAGGAGACAGGGACCAAGAGACCCAGTACTTC. Protein: CASSQGDRDQETQYF.

The rearrangement links TRBV9 to TRBJ1-1, with a tentative D call TRBD1 (5 bases). There are 13 residues in the CDR3. The germline V and J ends were trimmed by 0 bases and 6 bases, with 9 bases remaining between them. Per the germline V gene, CDR1 is SGDLS and CDR2 is YYNGEE. The CDR3 DNA reads TGTGCCAGCAGCGTAGGGGGAGGGGCTGAAGCTTTCTTT. Protein product: CASSVGGGAEAFF.

The V gene is TRBV4-1, the J gene TRBJ1-5; D might be TRBD1 (5 bases). Germline CDR1 reads MGHRA; CDR2 reads YSYEKL. Trimming took off 1 base at V and 1 base at J, with 14 bases between the two ends. This CDR3 is built from 17 residues. In DNA form, the CDR3 reads TGCGCCAGCAGCCAAGGAGACATGGGGCCAAGCAATCAGCCCCAGCATTTT. The encoded protein is CASSQGDMGPSNQPQHF.

This clone was detected once. The chain carries TRBV5-1 and TRBJ2-3, with D perhaps matching TRBD2 (6 bases). This CDR3 spans 17 amino acids. The V end was cut by 0 bases, the J end by 2 bases, with 16 bases between. Germline values: CDR1 SGHRS, CDR2 YFSETQ. The DNA of the CDR3 is TGCGCCAGCAGCTTGGAGGGCTTACGGGAGATCACAGATACGCAGTATTTT. Amino acids: CASSLEGLREITDTQYF.

The chain has TRBV5-1 and TRBJ2-7, with TRBD2 identical over 8 bases. CDR1 is SGHRS, CDR2 YFSETQ, per germline. The CDR3 is 15 residues long. V was clipped by 2 bases and J by 6 bases; unmatched bases: 10. CDR3 amino acids: CASSFGRESTSEQYF. The CDR3 DNA reads as TGCGCCAGCAGCTTCGGGAGGGAGAGTACGAGCGAGCAGTACTTC. Filled out from reference TRBV5-1 and TRBJ2-7, the complete variable domain reads KAGVTQTPRYLIKTRGQQVTLSCSPISGHRSVSWYQQTPGQGLQFLFEYFSETQRNKGNFPGRFSGRQFSNSRSEMNVSTLELGDSALYLCASSFGRESTSEQYFGPGTRLTVT.

This chain uses TRBV2 with TRBJ1-3, with D possibly TRBD1 on 5 matching bases. V lost 1 base and J lost 4, with 14 bases in between. This CDR3 region has 16 residues. CDR1 and CDR2 (germline): SNHLY, FYNNEI. The CDR3 DNA is TGTGCCAGCAGTGAAGAGTCCAGGGTGGCAGGAAACACCATATATTTT. Translating gives CASSEESRVAGNTIYF.

CDR3 amino acids: CASSRGLAGDEQFF. In DNA form, the CDR3 reads TGTGCCAGCAGCCGGGGACTAGCGGGAGATGAGCAGTTCTTC. The rearrangement joins TRBV7-3 to TRBJ2-1; 14 bases align to TRBD2. Germline CDR1 is SGHTA and CDR2 is FQGTGA. The ends lost 5 bases at V and 8 bases at J; junction bases unmatched: 2. The CDR3 is made up of 14 amino acids.

Concerning this clone: The identical CDR3 is also encoded by other nucleotide sequences in the sample. The rearrangement joins TRBV28 to TRBJ1-2; 9 bases fit TRBD1. From germline, CDR1 is MDHEN and CDR2 SYDVKM. This CDR3 region has 14 residues. V lost 2 bases and J lost 2; bases outside the gene matches: 0. CDR3 region: CASSLGQGNYGYTF. The DNA for the CDR3 is TGTGCCAGCAGTTTAGGACAGGGGAACTATGGCTACACCTTC.

V is TRBV30 and J is TRBJ1-1; maybe TRBD1 (6 bases). The germline V and J ends were trimmed by 5 bases and 6 bases, with 28 bases remaining between them. Germline V gene data show CDR1 as GTSNPN and CDR2 as SVGIG (reference sequence). The CDR3 is 17 amino acids. CDR3: CAWGNTGSKRRGAEAFF. The CDR3 region has the DNA TGTGCCTGGGGGAATACAGGGAGCAAAAGACGGGGGGCTGAAGCTTTCTTT.

This chain joins TRBV28 and TRBJ1-5; a weak D match, TRBD1 (6 bases). From germline, CDR1 is MDHEN and CDR2 SYDVKM. The CDR3 runs 16 residues. V lost 6 bases, J lost 0 bases, and 15 bases lay in between. CDR3 loop: CASSRTRDISNQPQHF. The CDR3 DNA sequence: TGTGCCAGCAGCCGGACCAGGGACATTAGCAATCAGCCCCAGCATTTT. Looking up the rest from reference TRBV28 and TRBJ1-5 gives the full variable domain: DVKVTQSSRYLVKRTGEKVFLECVQDMDHENMFWYRQDPGLGLRLIYFSYDVKMKEKGDIPEGYSVSREKKERFSLILESASTNQTSMYLCASSRTRDISNQPQHFGDGTRLSIL.

The chain has TRBV6-6 and TRBJ2-5; D is undetermined. Trimming took off 5 bases at V and 2 bases at J, with 12 bases between the two ends. This CDR3 has 14 amino acids. CDR1 is MNHNY, CDR2 SVGAGI, per germline (reference sequence). CDR3 in amino acids: CASSPSTFQETQYF. CDR3 nucleotide sequence: TGTGCCAGCAGTCCCTCTACCTTTCAAGAGACCCAGTACTTC.

The chain combines TRBV11-2 with TRBJ2-5; a possible D gene is TRBD2 (5 bases). Germline V gene data show CDR1 as SGHAT and CDR2 as FQNNGV. CDR3 length: 14 amino acids. Trimming removed 4 bases at V and 5 bases at J, with 14 bases between. The CDR3 reads CASSSKLGWETQYF. The CDR3 DNA sequence: TGTGCCAGCAGCTCAAAACTAGGGTGGGAGACCCAGTACTTC.

The V call is TRBV10-3, the J call TRBJ2-2, with 9 bases that match TRBD2. V lost 8 bases to trimming and J lost 6 bases; unmatched junction nucleotides: 4. The CDR3 spans 13 residues. Germline values: CDR1 ENHRY, CDR2 SYGVKD. The CDR3 sequence: CAIAIAGAGELFF. In DNA form, the CDR3 reads TGTGCCATCGCGATAGCGGGAGCCGGGGAGCTGTTTTTT.

This clone occurred a few times. The chain uses TRBV7-6 and TRBJ2-1, with D perhaps TRBD2 (6 bases). Deletions cut 3 bases from V and 6 bases from J, with 12 bases between. The CDR3 is 14 residues long. Germline V gene data show CDR1 as SGHVS and CDR2 as FNYEAQ. The CDR3 loop is CASSLQTSINEQFF. For the CDR3, the DNA is TGTGCCAGCAGCTTGCAGACTAGTATCAATGAGCAGTTCTTC.

The V gene is TRBV9, the J gene TRBJ2-7; TRBD2 matches 10 bases. V trimming: 3 bases; J trimming: 0 bases; junction bases outside the gene matches: 3. Germline loops: CDR1 SGDLS, CDR2 YYNGEE. This CDR3 has 15 residues. CDR3 nucleotide sequence: TGTGCCAGCAGCGGGGCTAGCGGGAGCTCCTACGAGCAGTACTTC. Translated: CASSGASGSSYEQYF.